These 10 T cell receptor beta chains originate from one sample sequenced in a study of shared clonotypes between healthy human individuals. Data came from immunoSEQ multiplex PCR; TCRdb stores just in-frame clones and leaves some out. The sample lists about 1.1 million clones, 75% to 85% occurring once. Specimen: memory CD4+ T cells from PBMCs. Sample subset: CD45RA-negative fraction. The receptors come from a man younger than 30 in good health. Some clones in this sample may be carry-over from other donors' samples.

CDR3 loop: CASSLGVGLVAEQFF. For the CDR3, the DNA is TGCGCCAGCAGCTTGGGTGTGGGACTAGTCGCTGAGCAGTTCTTC. V and J are TRBV5-1 and TRBJ2-1; 8 nucleotides agree with TRBD2. V lost 0 bases to trimming and J lost 9 bases; unmatched junction nucleotides: 8. This CDR3 has 15 amino acids. Germline CDR1 SGHRS, CDR2 YFSETQ.

The gene calls are TRBV30 and TRBJ2-1, with 10 bases fitting TRBD2. This CDR3 spans 18 amino acids. CDR1 and CDR2 (germline): GTSNPN, SVGIG (reference sequence). V shed 3 bases and J 0 bases; nucleotides not matched to a gene: 11. CDR3 loop: CAWRSLSGRASSYNEQFF. CDR3 DNA: TGTGCCTGGAGATCCCTGAGCGGGAGGGCGAGCTCCTACAATGAGCAGTTCTTC.

This chain uses TRBV7-9 with TRBJ1-5, with D unclear. This CDR3 region has 13 residues. The V gene's germline CDR1 is SEHNR and CDR2 FQNEAQ (reference sequence). Trimming took off 2 bases at V and 5 bases at J, with 7 bases between the two ends. The CDR3 region is CASSLIADQPQHF. The CDR3, as DNA: TGTGCCAGCAGCTTAATAGCCGATCAGCCCCAGCATTTT.

This clone was detected only once. The chain carries TRBV6-1 and TRBJ2-1; D might be TRBD2 (6 bases). The V gene's germline CDR1 is MNHNS and CDR2 SASEGT. V was cut by 0 bases and J by 1 base, with 10 bases left in between. This CDR3 comprises 16 residues. CDR3 region: CASSEARGWSYNEQFF. CDR3 bases: TGTGCCAGCAGTGAAGCCCGGGGGTGGTCCTACAATGAGCAGTTCTTC.

The rearrangement uses TRBV11-2 and TRBJ2-5; D not certain. V was pared by 2 bases and J by 5 bases, with 6 bases between. Germline V gene lookup returns CDR1 SGHAT and CDR2 FQNNGV. There are 12 residues in the CDR3. CDR3 in DNA: TGTGCCAGCAGCTTACTTGGGGAGACCCAGTACTTC. Amino acid sequence: CASSLLGETQYF. Looking up the rest from reference TRBV11-2 and TRBJ2-5 gives the full variable domain: EAGVAQSPRYKIIEKRQSVAFWCNPISGHATLYWYQQILGQGPKLLIQFQNNGVVDDSQLPKDRFSAERLKGVDSTLKIQPAKLEDSAVYLCASSLLGETQYFGPGTRLLVL.

V is TRBV12-5 and J is TRBJ2-2; TRBD2 matches 12 bases. The CDR3 has 17 residues. Germline trimming cut 5 bases from V and 1 base from J; bases unmatched to any gene: 5. Germline V gene data show CDR1 as LGHNT and CDR2 as FRNRAP. The CDR3 bases are TGTGCTAGTGGTCTGACGACTAGCGGGAGGAACACCGGGGAGCTGTTTTTT. Its protein product is CASGLTTSGRNTGELFF.

V and J are TRBV7-2 and TRBJ1-1; possible D gene TRBD1, 5 bases. The CDR3 spans 13 residues. Trimming took off 5 bases at V and 6 bases at J, with 13 bases between the two ends. Germline V gene data show CDR1 as SGHTA and CDR2 as FQGNSA. In DNA form, the CDR3 reads TGTGCCAGCAGCCTTCGGAGGGGTGCTGAAGCTTTCTTT. Protein sequence: CASSLRRGAEAFF.

This chain uses TRBV7-8 with TRBJ2-5; no clear D gene. The CDR3 covers 15 residues. Between the trimmed V and J ends, which lost 5 bases and 5 bases, there was a span of 18 bases. CDR1 is SGHVS, CDR2 FQNEAQ, per germline. The CDR3: CASSPSSPGLETQYF. CDR3 sequence (DNA): TGTGCCAGCAGCCCCTCCAGCCCGGGCTTGGAGACCCAGTACTTC.

This clone was seen more than once but under ten times. The chain combines TRBV6-5 with TRBJ1-2; D not certain. V dropped 6 bases and J dropped 7 bases, with 18 bases sitting between them. The CDR3 sequence is 14 residues long. Germline CDR1 reads MNHEY; CDR2 reads SVGAGI. The CDR3 nucleotides read TGTGCCAGCAGACCTCCGGGAGGTGCGTTTGGCTACACCTTC. Translation gives CASRPPGGAFGYTF.

This rearrangement joins TRBV7-2 to TRBJ2-7; D remains ambiguous. Germline-derived CDR1 and CDR2 are SGHTA and FQGNSA. The V and J ends lost 2 bases and 0 bases respectively, with 8 bases between them. CDR3 length equals 14 residues. The CDR3 region is CASSLFVVSYEQYF. Here the CDR3 DNA reads TGTGCCAGCAGCTTATTCGTAGTCTCCTACGAGCAGTACTTC.